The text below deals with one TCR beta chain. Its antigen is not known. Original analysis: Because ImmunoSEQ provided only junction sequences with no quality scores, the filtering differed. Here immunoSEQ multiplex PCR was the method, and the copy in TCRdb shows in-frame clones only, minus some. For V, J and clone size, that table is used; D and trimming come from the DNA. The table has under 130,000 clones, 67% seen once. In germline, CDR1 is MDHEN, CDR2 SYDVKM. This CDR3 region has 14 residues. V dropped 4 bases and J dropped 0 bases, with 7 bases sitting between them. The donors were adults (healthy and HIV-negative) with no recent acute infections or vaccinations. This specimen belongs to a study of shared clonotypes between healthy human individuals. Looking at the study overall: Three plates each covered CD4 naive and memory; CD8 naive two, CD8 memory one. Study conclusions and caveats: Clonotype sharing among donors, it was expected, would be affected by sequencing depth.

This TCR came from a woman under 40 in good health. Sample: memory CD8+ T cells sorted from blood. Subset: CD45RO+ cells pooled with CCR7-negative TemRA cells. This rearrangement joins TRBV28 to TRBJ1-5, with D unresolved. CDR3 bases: TGTGCCAGCAGTTATCATGTTAGCAATCAGCCCCAGCATTTT. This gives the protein CASSYHVSNQPQHF. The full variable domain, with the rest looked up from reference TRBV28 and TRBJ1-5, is DVKVTQSSRYLVKRTGEKVFLECVQDMDHENMFWYRQDPGLGLRLIYFSYDVKMKEKGDIPEGYSVSREKKERFSLILESASTNQTSMYLCASSYHVSNQPQHFGDGTRLSIL.